Below, 3 T cell receptor beta chains from the same sample are listed, as sequenced in a study of Tregs in tolerant kidney transplant recipients. The nonmyeloablative bone marrow transplants came from related graft donors, with transient mixed chimerism. The protocol was immunoSEQ multiplex PCR, while the TCRdb copy is restricted to in-frame clones and leaves out a portion. The specimen's table records some 15,000 clones. The sequencing used CD4+ T cells from blood (PBMCs), collected 12 months after the transplant. Source of these receptors: a human patient who received a combined kidney and bone marrow transplant. Some T cells could come from the graft donor.

Points on this clone: The CDR3 is cut off 3 residues early in the read; its end comes from the germline J gene. The gene calls are TRBV29-1 and TRBJ1-2, with D maybe TRBD1 (5 bases). Trimming shortened V by 6 bases and J by 3 bases, and 11 bases separated the two germline ends. CDR3 length: 12 amino acids. Germline-derived CDR1 and CDR2 are SQVTM and ANQGSEA. The CDR3 loop reads CSVAAQDYGYTF. Partial CDR3 DNA: TGCAGCGTGGCGGCACAGGACTATGGC. The full variable domain, in which reference TRBV29-1 and TRBJ1-2 provide the parts outside the CDR3, is SAVISQKPSRDICQRGTSLTIQCQVDSQVTMMFWYRQQPGQSLTLIATANQGSEATYESGFVIDKFPISRPNLTFSTLTVSNMSPEDSSIYLCSVAAQDYGYTFGSGTRLTVV.

Comments on this clone: The read halts 3 residues ahead of the CDR3 end, with the missing end drawn from the germline J gene. The chain couples TRBV12-3 or TRBV12-4 to TRBJ2-3; 9 bases are a match to TRBD1. The CDR3 is 17 residues long. V shed 3 bases and J 0 bases; nucleotides not matched to a gene: 7. The part of the CDR3 DNA that was read is TGTGCCAGCAGTTTGGCAACGGGACAGGGAAGCACAGATACG. This encodes CASSLATGQGSTDT. The CDR3, in full, reads CASSLATGQGSTDTQYF.

Concerning this clone itself: The read terminates 3 residues before the CDR3 end, so the remaining end is supplied by the germline J gene. The chain uses TRBV20-1 and TRBJ2-7, with D possibly matching TRBD2 (6 bases). Per germline, CDR1 DFQATT and CDR2 SNEGSKA (reference sequence). The CDR3 is 15 amino acids. Between the trimmed V and J ends, which lost 6 bases and 6 bases, there was a span of 24 bases. The sequenced part of the CDR3 DNA is TGCAGTGCCCCCGGGACTCAATCTCGTGGGGTCGAG. Translating gives CSAPGTQSRGVE. The full CDR3 sequence reads CSAPGTQSRGVEQYF.